Listed below are T cell receptor beta chains from one sample, sequenced in a study of CD8 T cells in Susac syndrome. MiXCR was run by TCRdb on the immunoSEQ multiplex PCR reads, yielding one entry per CDR3 protein. The sample has 200,000 to 250,000 distinct CDR3 sequences; around 95% are singletons. Sequences were obtained from CD4+ T cells from PBMCs. Every receptor here comes from a human donor with multiple sclerosis. The CDR3 runs from the conserved cysteine through the conserved F or W. Fields, in order: CDR3 DNA, CDR3 protein, V gene, clone size, J gene, D gene. The D gene is left open where the match is weak. The listing skips clone size in some rows; elsewhere it reads once, few, many or a size class.

TGTGCCAGCAGCCCAGTCGGGCCATGGGAGACCCAGTACTTC | CASSPVGPWETQYF | TRBV3-1 | - | TRBJ2-5 | -
TGTGCCAGCAAGGATGTGGAAAACATTCAGTACTTC | CASKDVENIQYF | TRBV7-9 | - | TRBJ2-4 | -
TGCAGCGTTGGGGTAGCGGCCACCTACAATGAGCAGTTCTTC | CSVGVAATYNEQFF | TRBV29-1 | - | TRBJ2-1 | -
TGTGCCAGCAGCCTCAATCGCGGGGGGAACTACGAGCAGTACTTC | CASSLNRGGNYEQYF | TRBV3-1 | - | TRBJ2-7 | TRBD2
TGTGCCAGCAGCGTAGACAGGGCCACAGATACGCAGTATTTT | CASSVDRATDTQYF | TRBV9 | - | TRBJ2-3 | -
TGTGCTAGTGTCAGGGGAGACTACGAGCAGTACTTC | CASVRGDYEQYF | TRBV12-5 | - | TRBJ2-7 | -
TGTGCCAGCAGCTTACCGTACAATGAGCAGTTCTTC | CASSLPYNEQFF | TRBV11-1 | - | TRBJ2-1 | -
TGTGCCAGCAGCTTATCTGGCTTAGAGACCCAGTACTTC | CASSLSGLETQYF | TRBV7-2 | - | TRBJ2-5 | -
TGTGCCAGCAGCGCCGAAGCCAAAAACATTCAGTACTTC | CASSAEAKNIQYF | TRBV5-4 | - | TRBJ2-4 | -
TGTGCCTGGGCCCGGGCCCTCAATCAGCCCCAGCATTTT | CAWARALNQPQHF | TRBV30 | - | TRBJ1-5 | -
TGTGCCAGCAGTTTATGGGGTACTGGGGCCAACGTCCTGACTTTC | CASSLWGTGANVLTF | TRBV28 | - | TRBJ2-6 | -
TGCAGCGGTGGACCGGGACAGGGGTACGAGCAGTACTTC | CSGGPGQGYEQYF | TRBV29-1 | - | TRBJ2-7 | TRBD1
TGTGCCAGCAGCCCGATTCCAGGAGTCACTAATGAAAAACTGTTTTTT | CASSPIPGVTNEKLFF | TRBV5-6 | - | TRBJ1-4 | -
TGTGCCACCAGCAGAGGGGGTGGCGCCTACAATGAGCAGTTCTTC | CATSRGGGAYNEQFF | TRBV15 | - | TRBJ2-1 | -
TGCAGTGCCCTAAACATTGCCGCCGATGAGCAGTTCTTC | CSALNIAADEQFF | TRBV20-1 | - | TRBJ2-1 | -
TGTGCCAGCAGCGTACAGGGTAATGCCTACGAGCAGTACTTC | CASSVQGNAYEQYF | TRBV6-5 | - | TRBJ2-7 | -
TGTGCCAGCAGCCAAGAAGGGACGGGAGGGCCCTACAATGAGCAGTTCTTC | CASSQEGTGGPYNEQFF | TRBV3-1 | - | TRBJ2-1 | TRBD2
TGTGCCAGCAGTTTCCTCGGGGGAACGGCTTTT | CASSFLGGTAF | TRBV28 | - | TRBJ1-4 | -
TGTGCCATTTCCCGACTAGCGGGAGAATCTTACGAGCAGTACTTC | CAISRLAGESYEQYF | TRBV28 | - | TRBJ2-7 | TRBD2
TGTGCCAGCAGCGGGACAGGGGTGGGCACAGATACGCAGTATTTT | CASSGTGVGTDTQYF | TRBV2 | - | TRBJ2-3 | TRBD1
TGTGCCAGCAGTTCACACGGGGGGGAGTATTTT | CASSSHGGEYF | TRBV27 | - | TRBJ2-3 | TRBD2
TGTGCCAGCGGGGACCCCCGCCGAGCAGGCACTGAAGCTTTCTTT | CASGDPRRAGTEAFF | TRBV2 | - | TRBJ1-1 | -
TGTGCCAGCTCACCGGCAGGCACGAATAGACAGGGGAATACGCAGTATTTT | CASSPAGTNRQGNTQYF | TRBV18 | - | TRBJ2-3 | TRBD1
TGTGCCACCAGTGACAAGACCCTGGGGGGCGCAGATACGCAGTATTTT | CATSDKTLGGADTQYF | TRBV24-1 | once | TRBJ2-3 | -
TGTGCCAGCAGCTTAGCGCATCGGCAGGGCTACACAGATACGCAGTATTTT | CASSLAHRQGYTDTQYF | TRBV7-6 | - | TRBJ2-3 | -
TGCAGCGTTTCAAGAGTGGGTCAGGGGCAGTACTTC | CSVSRVGQGQYF | TRBV29-1 | - | TRBJ2-7 | -
TGTGCCAGCAGCCCGAGTGTAGCGGGGGGGCTCAGCACAGATACGCAGTATTTT | CASSPSVAGGLSTDTQYF | TRBV7-9 | - | TRBJ2-3 | TRBD2
TGTGCCAGCAGCTTAAGATTGGGTGGGAGGGCCGCCCATACGCAGTATTTT | CASSLRLGGRAAHTQYF | TRBV7-6 | - | TRBJ2-3 | TRBD2
TGTGCCAGCAGTTTAACGACAGGGGGAGGCAATCAGCCCCAGCATTTT | CASSLTTGGGNQPQHF | TRBV27 | - | TRBJ1-5 | TRBD1
TGTGCCAGTAGAACGACCGGTGAGCAGTTCTTC | CASRTTGEQFF | TRBV3-1 | - | TRBJ2-1 | -
TGCGCCAGCAGCTCTACGTCGGGGGGACTTCCTGGAAACACCATATATTTT | CASSSTSGGLPGNTIYF | TRBV5-1 | - | TRBJ1-3 | -
TGTGCCAGTAGTATTTTGAATGAGCAGTTCTTC | CASSILNEQFF | TRBV19 | - | TRBJ2-1 | -
TGTGCCAGCAGAGCGGGACAGGGCATCTCTGGGGCCAACGTCCTGACTTTC | CASRAGQGISGANVLTF | TRBV12-3/TRBV12-4 | - | TRBJ2-6 | TRBD1
TGTGCCAGCAGCCAAGATCTTCTTTTGACATCAGATGGCTACACCTTC | CASSQDLLLTSDGYTF | TRBV3-1 | - | TRBJ1-2 | -
TGTGCCACCAGCAGAGCCGGACTAGCGAGCAATGAGCAGTTCTTC | CATSRAGLASNEQFF | TRBV15 | - | TRBJ2-1 | TRBD2
TGTGCCAGCAGCTTTGGGACAGGGCGGAATGGCTACACCTTC | CASSFGTGRNGYTF | TRBV7-2 | - | TRBJ1-2 | TRBD1
TGTGCCAGCAGCCGCCCGGGGAGGGATAACAATGAGCAGTTCTTC | CASSRPGRDNNEQFF | TRBV27 | - | TRBJ2-1 | TRBD2
TGTGCCAGCAGCCTTGGACGTGGAACGTACTTC | CASSLGRGTYF | TRBV7-9 | - | TRBJ2-7 | -
TGTGCCAGCAGCTTAGGAGTCTTCACAGATACGCAGTATTTT | CASSLGVFTDTQYF | TRBV7-9 | - | TRBJ2-3 | -
TGTGCCAGCAGCTTAGTTGCATGGCGGGGGCTAAATGAGCAGTTCTTC | CASSLVAWRGLNEQFF | TRBV7-8 | - | TRBJ2-1 | -
TGCAGCGTTCCGGGGGACGGCAACTCCTACGAGCAGTACTTC | CSVPGDGNSYEQYF | TRBV29-1 | - | TRBJ2-7 | -
TGTGCCAGCAGTTTTGGACGGCCAGCTACGCAGTATTTT | CASSFGRPATQYF | TRBV12-3/TRBV12-4 | - | TRBJ2-3 | -
TGTGCCAGCAGTTTACGGGCCCAGGCGGGGGAGCTGTTTTTT | CASSLRAQAGELFF | TRBV12-3/TRBV12-4 | - | TRBJ2-2 | -
TGTGCCAGCAGTCGGAACCGGGACAGTGAAGCTTTCTTT | CASSRNRDSEAFF | TRBV6-5 | - | TRBJ1-1 | TRBD1
TGTGCCAGCAGTCCCCCTAGCGCACACACAGATACGCAGTATTTT | CASSPPSAHTDTQYF | TRBV28 | once | TRBJ2-3 | -
TGTGCCAGCAGCCAAAAGACAGGGGGCACTGGTGGCTACACCTTC | CASSQKTGGTGGYTF | TRBV3-1 | - | TRBJ1-2 | TRBD1
TGTGCCAGCAGACCAGGGGGGATAGTAGAGACCCAGTACTTC | CASRPGGIVETQYF | TRBV6-6 | - | TRBJ2-5 | -
TGTGCCAGCAGTTTATCTTGGGAGGAGACCCAGTACTTC | CASSLSWEETQYF | TRBV27 | few | TRBJ2-5 | -
TGTGCCAGCAGCCCCGAGTGGGGCTCCGGCTACACCTTC | CASSPEWGSGYTF | TRBV3-1 | once | TRBJ1-2 | -
TGCAGCATCGGAGCGGGAGGAGCCTACGAGCAGTACTTC | CSIGAGGAYEQYF | TRBV29-1 | - | TRBJ2-7 | TRBD2
TGCGCCAGCAGTCAATCCCGGCGGGACCTACCTCGGCGTTACGAGCAGTACTTC | CASSQSRRDLPRRYEQYF | TRBV23-1 | - | TRBJ2-7 | -
TGTGCCAGCAGCCAGCTACAGGGTTCCCACCAGTTCTTC | CASSQLQGSHQFF | TRBV7-9 | once | TRBJ2-1 | -
TGTGCCAGCACCCGGGGAAATCTCTACGAGCAGTACTTC | CASTRGNLYEQYF | TRBV14 | - | TRBJ2-7 | -
TGTGCCAGCAGCCAATCCCGGACTAGCGGGGAAAATGAGCAGTTCTTC | CASSQSRTSGENEQFF | TRBV4-2 | - | TRBJ2-1 | TRBD2
TGCAGTGCTAGTCCCAGGGGGACCGGGGAGCTGTTTTTT | CSASPRGTGELFF | TRBV20-1 | - | TRBJ2-2 | TRBD1
TGCAGCGTTGAAGGGACTAGCGGGAGGGCCTCGCGGGGTGAGCAGTTCTTC | CSVEGTSGRASRGEQFF | TRBV29-1 | - | TRBJ2-1 | TRBD2
TGCAGCGTTGCTACAGTGAACACTGAAGCTTTCTTT | CSVATVNTEAFF | TRBV29-1 | once | TRBJ1-1 | -